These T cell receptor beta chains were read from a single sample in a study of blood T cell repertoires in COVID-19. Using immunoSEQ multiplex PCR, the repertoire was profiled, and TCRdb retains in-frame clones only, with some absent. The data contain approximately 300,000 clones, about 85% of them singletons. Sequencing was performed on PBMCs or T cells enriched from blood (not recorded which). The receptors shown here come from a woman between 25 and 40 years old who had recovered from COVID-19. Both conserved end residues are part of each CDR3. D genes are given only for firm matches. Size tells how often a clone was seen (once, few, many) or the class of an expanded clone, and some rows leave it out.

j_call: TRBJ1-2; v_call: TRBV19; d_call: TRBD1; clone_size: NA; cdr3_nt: TGTGCCAGTAAACCTGGACAGGGGGCTCTCGGCTACACCTTC; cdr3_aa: CASKPGQGALGYTF
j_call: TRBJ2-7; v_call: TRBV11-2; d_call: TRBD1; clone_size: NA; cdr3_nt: TGTGCCAGCAGCCCAATATGGACAGGGTACGAGCAGTACTTC; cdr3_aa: CASSPIWTGYEQYF
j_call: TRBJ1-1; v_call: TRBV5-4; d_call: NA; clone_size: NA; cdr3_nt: TGTGCCAGCACGTCCCGGGGGGGATTTAACACTGAAGCTTTCTTT; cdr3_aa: CASTSRGGFNTEAFF
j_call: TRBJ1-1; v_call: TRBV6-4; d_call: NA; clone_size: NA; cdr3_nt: TGTGCCAGCAGTTCCCCGTCGGAGGAAGCTTTCTTT; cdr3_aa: CASSSPSEEAFF
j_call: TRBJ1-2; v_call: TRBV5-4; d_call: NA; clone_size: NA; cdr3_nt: TGTGCCAGCAGCCCGCCGGGGGCTAACTATGGCTACACCTTC; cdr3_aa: CASSPPGANYGYTF
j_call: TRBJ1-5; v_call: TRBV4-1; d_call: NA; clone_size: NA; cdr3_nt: TGCGCCAGCAGCCAAGTGGCCTCGAGCAATCAGCCCCAGCATTTT; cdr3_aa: CASSQVASSNQPQHF
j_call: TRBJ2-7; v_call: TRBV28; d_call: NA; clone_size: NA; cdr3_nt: TGTGCCAGCACAGGGCCCTACGAGCAGTACTTC; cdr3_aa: CASTGPYEQYF
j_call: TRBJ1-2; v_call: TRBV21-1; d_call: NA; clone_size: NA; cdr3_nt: TGTGCCAGCAGCAAAGTGGGGGCGGGTTTTTATGGCTACACCTTC; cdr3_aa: CASSKVGAGFYGYTF
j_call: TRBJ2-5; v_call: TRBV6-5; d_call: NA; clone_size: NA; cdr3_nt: TGTGCCAGCAGTTACCGGGGAATGAAGTGGGAGACCCAGTACTTC; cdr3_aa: CASSYRGMKWETQYF
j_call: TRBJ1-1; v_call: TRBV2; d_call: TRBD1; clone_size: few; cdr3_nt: TGTGCCAGCGGGACAGAGCTTGAAGCTTTCTTT; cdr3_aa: CASGTELEAFF
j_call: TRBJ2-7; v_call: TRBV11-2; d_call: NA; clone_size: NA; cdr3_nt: TGTGCCAGCAGCTTAGTTGCAGGGAGGTACGAGCAGTACTTC; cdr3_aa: CASSLVAGRYEQYF
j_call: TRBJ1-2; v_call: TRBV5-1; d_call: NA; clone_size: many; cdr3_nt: TGCGCCAGCAGCTTGGGCAGGGGACAAAACTATGGCTACACCTTC; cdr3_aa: CASSLGRGQNYGYTF
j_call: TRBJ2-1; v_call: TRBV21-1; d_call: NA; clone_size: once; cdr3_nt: TGTGCCAGCAGCAAAGCCCCTCCGCGGGGAGGGTACAATGAGCAGTTCTTC; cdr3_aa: CASSKAPPRGGYNEQFF
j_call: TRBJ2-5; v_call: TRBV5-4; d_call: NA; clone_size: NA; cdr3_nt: TGTGCCAGCAGCAATAGCCAAGAGACCCAGTACTTC; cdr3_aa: CASSNSQETQYF
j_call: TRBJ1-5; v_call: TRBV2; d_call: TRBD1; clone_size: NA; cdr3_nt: TGTGCCAGCAGCCAGGACAGGGTAGGCGGCAATCAGCCCCAGCATTTT; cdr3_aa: CASSQDRVGGNQPQHF
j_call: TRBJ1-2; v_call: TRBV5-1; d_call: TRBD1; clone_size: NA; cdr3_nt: TGCGCCAGCAGCTTGGAGTATGGGAGGACAGGGCGCTATGGCTACACCTTC; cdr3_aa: CASSLEYGRTGRYGYTF
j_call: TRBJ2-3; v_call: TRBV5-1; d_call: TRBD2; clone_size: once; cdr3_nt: TGCGCCAGCAGCTTGGGCTGGACTAGCGGGGCGAGCACAGATACGCAGTATTTT; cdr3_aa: CASSLGWTSGASTDTQYF
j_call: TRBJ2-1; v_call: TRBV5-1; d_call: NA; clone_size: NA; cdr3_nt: TGCGCCAGCAGCCCGGGCCTAGCCCTGAATGAGCAGTTCTTC; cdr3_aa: CASSPGLALNEQFF
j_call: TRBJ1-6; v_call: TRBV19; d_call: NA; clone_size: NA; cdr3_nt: TGTGCCAGTAGTATCGTTAGCGGAGTTCCTTCACCCCTCCACTTT; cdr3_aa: CASSIVSGVPSPLHF
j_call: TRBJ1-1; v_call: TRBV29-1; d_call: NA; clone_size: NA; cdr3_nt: TGCAGCGTGGCCGGACACTTTTTCAACACTGAAGCTTTCTTT; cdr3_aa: CSVAGHFFNTEAFF
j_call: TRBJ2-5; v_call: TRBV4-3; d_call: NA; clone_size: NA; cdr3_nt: TGCGCCAGCAGCCAAGATCTCTTCCGGGGAGAGACCCAGTACTTC; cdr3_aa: CASSQDLFRGETQYF
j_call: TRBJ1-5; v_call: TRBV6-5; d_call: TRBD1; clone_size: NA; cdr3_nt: TGTGCCAGCAGAGCCGACAGGGCCGGCGGGCCCCAGCATTTT; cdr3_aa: CASRADRAGGPQHF
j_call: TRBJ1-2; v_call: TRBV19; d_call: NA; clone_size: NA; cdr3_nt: TGTGCCAGTATCCAGGGTATTGGGTATGGCTACACCTTC; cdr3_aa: CASIQGIGYGYTF
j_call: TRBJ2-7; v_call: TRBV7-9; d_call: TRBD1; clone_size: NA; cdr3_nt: TGTGCCAGCAGCTTTCCGGGACAGGGATCATACGAGCAGTACTTC; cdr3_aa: CASSFPGQGSYEQYF
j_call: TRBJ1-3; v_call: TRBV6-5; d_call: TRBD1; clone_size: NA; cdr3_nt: TGTGCCAGCAGTTACTCTGGGACAGATAGAAACACCATATATTTT; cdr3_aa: CASSYSGTDRNTIYF
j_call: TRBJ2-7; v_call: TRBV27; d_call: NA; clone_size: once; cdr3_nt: TGTGCCAGCAGTTCCGGGACACGAGCGTCCTACGAGCAGTACTTC; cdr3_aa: CASSSGTRASYEQYF
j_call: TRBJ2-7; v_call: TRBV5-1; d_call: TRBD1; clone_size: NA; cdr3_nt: TGCGCCAGCAGCTTGGGACAGGGGTACTCCTACGAGCAGTACTTC; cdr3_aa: CASSLGQGYSYEQYF
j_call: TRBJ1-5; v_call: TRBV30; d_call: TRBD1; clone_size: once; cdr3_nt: TGTGCCTGGAGATCCGGGACAGGGAGGGGGGGCCATAGCAATCAGCCCCAGCATTTT; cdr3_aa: CAWRSGTGRGGHSNQPQHF
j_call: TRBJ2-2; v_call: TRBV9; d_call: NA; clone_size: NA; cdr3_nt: TGTGCCAGCAGCGCGGAGGGGTACACCGGGGAGCTGTTTTTT; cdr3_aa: CASSAEGYTGELFF
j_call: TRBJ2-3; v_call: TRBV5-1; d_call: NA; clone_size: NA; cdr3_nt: TGCGCCAGCAGCTCAGAGGGGGTCAGCACAGATACGCAGTATTTT; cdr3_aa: CASSSEGVSTDTQYF
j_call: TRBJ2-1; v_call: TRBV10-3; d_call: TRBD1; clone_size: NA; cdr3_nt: TGTGCCATCAGTGAGTCTACAGGGGCGGCAGGGAATGAGCAGTTCTTC; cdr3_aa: CAISESTGAAGNEQFF
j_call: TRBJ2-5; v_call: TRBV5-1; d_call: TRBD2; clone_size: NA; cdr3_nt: TGCGCCAGCAGCTTGGGTTCGGCGGGGGGGCTGGAGACCCAGTACTTC; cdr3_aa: CASSLGSAGGLETQYF
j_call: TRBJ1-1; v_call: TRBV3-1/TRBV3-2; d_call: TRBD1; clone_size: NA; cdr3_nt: TGTGCCAGCAGCCAAGGACAGGGGAACACTGAAGCTTTCTTT; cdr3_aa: CASSQGQGNTEAFF
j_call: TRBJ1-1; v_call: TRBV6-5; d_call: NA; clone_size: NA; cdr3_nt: TGTGCCAGCAGTCCACAGGGTCGGGGCACTGAAGCTTTCTTT; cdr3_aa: CASSPQGRGTEAFF
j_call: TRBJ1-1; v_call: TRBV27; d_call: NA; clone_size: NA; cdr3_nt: TGTGCCAGCAGTGTTACAGGGCTGAACACTGAAGCTTTCTTT; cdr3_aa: CASSVTGLNTEAFF
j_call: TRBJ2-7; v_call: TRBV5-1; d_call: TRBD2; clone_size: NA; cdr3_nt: TGCGCCAGCAGCTCCGGACTAGCGGGGCCCCCCTACGAGCAGTACTTC; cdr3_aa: CASSSGLAGPPYEQYF
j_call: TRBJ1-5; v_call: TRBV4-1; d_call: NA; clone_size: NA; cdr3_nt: TGCGCCAGCAGCCAACCGGACAACCCCCAGCCCCAGCATTTT; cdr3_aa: CASSQPDNPQPQHF
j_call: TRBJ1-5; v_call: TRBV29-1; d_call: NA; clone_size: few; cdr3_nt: TGCAGCGTTCGCGAGACGGAGGGCCAGCCCCAGCATTTT; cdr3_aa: CSVRETEGQPQHF
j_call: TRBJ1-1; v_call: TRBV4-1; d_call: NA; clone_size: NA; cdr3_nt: TGCGCCAGCAGCCAAGTAAAGGGGGGGTACACTGAAGCTTTCTTT; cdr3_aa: CASSQVKGGYTEAFF
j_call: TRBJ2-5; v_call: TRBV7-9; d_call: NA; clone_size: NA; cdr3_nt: TGTGCCAGCAGCCTGCAGGGGCCCTGGGAGACCCAGTACTTC; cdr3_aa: CASSLQGPWETQYF
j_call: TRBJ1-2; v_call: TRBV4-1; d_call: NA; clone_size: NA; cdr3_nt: TGCGCCAGCAGCCACCACGGACAGACAGACACAACAAACTATGGCTACACCTTC; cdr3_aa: CASSHHGQTDTTNYGYTF
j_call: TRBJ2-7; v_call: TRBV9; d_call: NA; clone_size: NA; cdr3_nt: TGTGCCAGCAGCGTAGATCAGGGCTACGAGCAGTACTTC; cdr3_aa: CASSVDQGYEQYF